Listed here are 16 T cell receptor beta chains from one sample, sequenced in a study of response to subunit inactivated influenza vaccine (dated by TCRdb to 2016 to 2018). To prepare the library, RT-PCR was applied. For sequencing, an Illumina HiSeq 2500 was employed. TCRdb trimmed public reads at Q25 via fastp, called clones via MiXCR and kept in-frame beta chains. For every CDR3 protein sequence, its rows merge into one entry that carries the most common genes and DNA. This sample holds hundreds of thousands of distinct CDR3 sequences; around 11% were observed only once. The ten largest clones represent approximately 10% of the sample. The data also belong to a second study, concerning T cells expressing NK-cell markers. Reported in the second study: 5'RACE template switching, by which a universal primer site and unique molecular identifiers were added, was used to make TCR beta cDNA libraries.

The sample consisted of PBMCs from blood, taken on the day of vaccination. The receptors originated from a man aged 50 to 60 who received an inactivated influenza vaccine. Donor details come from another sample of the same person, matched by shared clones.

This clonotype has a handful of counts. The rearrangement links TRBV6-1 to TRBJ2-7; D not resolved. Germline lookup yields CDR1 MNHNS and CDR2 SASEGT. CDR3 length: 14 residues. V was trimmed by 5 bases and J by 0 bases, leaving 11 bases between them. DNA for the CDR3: TGTGCCAGCAGTCCCAGTACTTCCTCCTACGAGCAGTACTTC. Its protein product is CASSPSTSSYEQYF.

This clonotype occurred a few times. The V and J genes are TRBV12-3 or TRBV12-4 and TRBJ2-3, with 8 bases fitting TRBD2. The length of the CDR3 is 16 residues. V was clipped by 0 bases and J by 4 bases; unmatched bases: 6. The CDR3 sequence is CASSLASGGLADTQYF. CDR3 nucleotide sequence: TGTGCCAGCAGTTTAGCAAGCGGGGGACTAGCAGATACGCAGTATTTT.

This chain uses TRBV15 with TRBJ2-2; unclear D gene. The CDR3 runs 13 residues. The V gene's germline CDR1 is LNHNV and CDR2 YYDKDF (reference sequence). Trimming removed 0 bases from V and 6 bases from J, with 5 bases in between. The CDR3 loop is CATSRESAGELFF. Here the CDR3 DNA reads TGTGCCACCAGCAGAGAATCAGCCGGGGAGCTGTTTTTT.

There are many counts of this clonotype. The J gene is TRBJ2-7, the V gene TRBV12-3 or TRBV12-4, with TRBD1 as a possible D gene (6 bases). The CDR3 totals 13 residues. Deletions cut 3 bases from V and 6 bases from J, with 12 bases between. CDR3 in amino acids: CASSFGTGSEQYF. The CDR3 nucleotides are TGTGCCAGCAGTTTTGGTACAGGGAGCGAGCAGTACTTC.

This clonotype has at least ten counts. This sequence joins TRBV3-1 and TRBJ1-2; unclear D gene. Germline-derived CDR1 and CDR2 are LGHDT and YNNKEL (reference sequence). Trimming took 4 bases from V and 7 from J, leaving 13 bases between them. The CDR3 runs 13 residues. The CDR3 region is CASSPSSTAGYTF. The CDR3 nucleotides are TGTGCCAGCAGCCCGTCGAGTACCGCTGGCTACACCTTC.

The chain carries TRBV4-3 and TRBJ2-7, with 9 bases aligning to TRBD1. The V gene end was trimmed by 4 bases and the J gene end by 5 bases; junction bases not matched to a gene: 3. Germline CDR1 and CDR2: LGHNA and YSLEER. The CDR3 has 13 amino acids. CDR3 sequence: CASSRDREDEQYF. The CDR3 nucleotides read TGCGCCAGCAGCCGGGACAGGGAAGACGAGCAGTACTTC.

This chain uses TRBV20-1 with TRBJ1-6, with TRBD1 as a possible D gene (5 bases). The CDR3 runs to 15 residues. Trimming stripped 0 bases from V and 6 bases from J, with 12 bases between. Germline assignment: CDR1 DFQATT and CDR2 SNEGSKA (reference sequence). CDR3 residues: CSARDRPGSNSPLHF. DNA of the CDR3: TGCAGTGCTAGAGATAGGCCAGGGTCTAATTCACCCCTCCACTTT.

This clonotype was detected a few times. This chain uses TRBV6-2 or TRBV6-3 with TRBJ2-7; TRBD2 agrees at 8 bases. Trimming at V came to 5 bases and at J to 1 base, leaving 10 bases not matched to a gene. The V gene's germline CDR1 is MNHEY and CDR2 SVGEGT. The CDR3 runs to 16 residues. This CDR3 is CASSTTSGLRSYEQYF. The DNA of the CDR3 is TGTGCCAGCAGTACCACTAGCGGCCTTAGATCCTACGAGCAGTACTTC.

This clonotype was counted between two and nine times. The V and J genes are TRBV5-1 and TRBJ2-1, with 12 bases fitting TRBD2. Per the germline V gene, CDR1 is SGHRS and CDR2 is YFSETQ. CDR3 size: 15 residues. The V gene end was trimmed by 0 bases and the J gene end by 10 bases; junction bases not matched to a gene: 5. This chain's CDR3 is CASSLASGGADEQFF. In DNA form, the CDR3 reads TGCGCCAGCAGCTTGGCTAGCGGGGGGGCCGACGAGCAGTTCTTC. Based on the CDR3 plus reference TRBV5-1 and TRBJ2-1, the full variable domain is KAGVTQTPRYLIKTRGQQVTLSCSPISGHRSVSWYQQTPGQGLQFLFEYFSETQRNKGNFPGRFSGRQFSNSRSEMNVSTLELGDSALYLCASSLASGGADEQFFGPGTRLTVL.

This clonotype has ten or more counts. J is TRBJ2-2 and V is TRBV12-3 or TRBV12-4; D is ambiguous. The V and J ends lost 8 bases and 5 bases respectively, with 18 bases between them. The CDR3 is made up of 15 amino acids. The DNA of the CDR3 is TGTGCCAGCCAACCGGTAGTGGGCGGAACCGGGGAGCTGTTTTTT. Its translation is CASQPVVGGTGELFF.

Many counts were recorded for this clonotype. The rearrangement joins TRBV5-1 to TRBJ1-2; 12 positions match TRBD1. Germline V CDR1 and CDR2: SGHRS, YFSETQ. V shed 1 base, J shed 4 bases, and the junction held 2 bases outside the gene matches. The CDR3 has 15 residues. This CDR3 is CASSLSGQGAYGYTF. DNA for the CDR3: TGCGCCAGCAGCTTGTCGGGACAGGGGGCCTATGGCTACACCTTC. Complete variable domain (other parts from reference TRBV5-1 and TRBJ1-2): KAGVTQTPRYLIKTRGQQVTLSCSPISGHRSVSWYQQTPGQGLQFLFEYFSETQRNKGNFPGRFSGRQFSNSRSEMNVSTLELGDSALYLCASSLSGQGAYGYTFGSGTRLTVV.

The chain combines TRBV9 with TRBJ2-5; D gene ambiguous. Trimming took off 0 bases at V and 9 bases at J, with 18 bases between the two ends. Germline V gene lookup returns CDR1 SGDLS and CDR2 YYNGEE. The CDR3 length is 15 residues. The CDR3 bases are TGTGCCAGCAGCGTAGCTCCTGAAGGCCCAGATGCCCAGTACTTC. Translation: CASSVAPEGPDAQYF.

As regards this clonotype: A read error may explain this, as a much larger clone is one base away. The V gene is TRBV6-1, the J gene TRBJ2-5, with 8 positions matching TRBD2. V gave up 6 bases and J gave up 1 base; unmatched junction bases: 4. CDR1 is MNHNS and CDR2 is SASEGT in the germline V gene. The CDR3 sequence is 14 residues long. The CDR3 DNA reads TGTGCCAGCAGCCGGACTAGCAGCCAAGAGACCCAGTACTTC. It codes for CASSRTSSQETQYF.

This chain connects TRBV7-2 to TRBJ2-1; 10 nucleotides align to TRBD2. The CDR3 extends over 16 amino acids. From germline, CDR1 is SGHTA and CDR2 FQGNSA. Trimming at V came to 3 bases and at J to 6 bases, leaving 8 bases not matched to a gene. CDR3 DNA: TGTGCCAGCAGCTTTCAGGTGGTAGCGGGAGGCAATGAGCAGTTCTTC. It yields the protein CASSFQVVAGGNEQFF.

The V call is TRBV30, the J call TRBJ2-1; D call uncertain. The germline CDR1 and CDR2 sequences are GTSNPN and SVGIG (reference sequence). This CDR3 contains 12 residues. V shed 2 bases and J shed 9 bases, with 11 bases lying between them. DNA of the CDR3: TGTGCCTGGAGTACGTATCGAGGTGAGCAGTTCTTC. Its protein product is CAWSTYRGEQFF.

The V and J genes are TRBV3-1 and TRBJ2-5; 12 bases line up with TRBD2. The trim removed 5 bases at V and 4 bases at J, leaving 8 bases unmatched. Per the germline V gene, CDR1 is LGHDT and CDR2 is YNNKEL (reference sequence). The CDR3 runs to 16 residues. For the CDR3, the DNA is TGTGCCAGCAGCACCCGACTAGCGGGAGATGCAGAGACCCAGTACTTC. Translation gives CASSTRLAGDAETQYF.